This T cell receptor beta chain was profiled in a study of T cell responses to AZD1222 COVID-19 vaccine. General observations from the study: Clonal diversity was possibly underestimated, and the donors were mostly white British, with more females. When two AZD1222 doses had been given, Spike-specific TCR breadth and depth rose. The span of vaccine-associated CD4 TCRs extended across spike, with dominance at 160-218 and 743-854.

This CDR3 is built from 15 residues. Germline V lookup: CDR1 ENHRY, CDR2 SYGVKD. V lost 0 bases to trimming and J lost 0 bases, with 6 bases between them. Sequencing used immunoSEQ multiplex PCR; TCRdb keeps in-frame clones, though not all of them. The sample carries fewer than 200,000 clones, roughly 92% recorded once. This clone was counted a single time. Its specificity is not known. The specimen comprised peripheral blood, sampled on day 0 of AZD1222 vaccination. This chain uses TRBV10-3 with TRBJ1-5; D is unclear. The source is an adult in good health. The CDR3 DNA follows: TGTGCCATCAGTGAGTCGCTGGGTAGCAATCAGCCCCAGCATTTT. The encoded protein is CAISESLGSNQPQHF.